This T cell receptor (beta chain) was profiled in a study of blood T cell repertoires in COVID-19. Study-level background: COVID-19 samples, acute and convalescent, were from the United States, Italy and Spain. Nucleic acid was either cDNA or gDNA, and it came from T cells, B-cell-depleted T cells, or PBMCs.

The CDR3 has 16 amino acids. CDR1 and CDR2 (germline): LNHNV, YYDKDF (reference sequence). V lost 5 bases to trimming and J lost 2 bases, with 19 bases between them. Per the original methods: Amplification of reference gene primers was used by the study to estimate nucleated cell counts. TCRdb's table, derived via immunoSEQ multiplex PCR, lists solely in-frame clones and lacks some. The V and J calls and clone size are taken from that table; D and trimming were inferred from the DNA. The sample records some 75,000 clones, 90% being singletons. This clonotype was sampled from a human donor in a cohort sampled during active COVID-19. Sequencing was performed on peripheral blood. This chain links TRBV15 with TRBJ2-7, with a weak D call TRBD2 (5 bases). CDR3 bases: TGTGCCACCAGCCCCCGGGTGGCCGGAGGCACCTACGAGCAGTACTTC. Amino acid sequence: CATSPRVAGGTYEQYF.